The 25 T cell receptor beta chains below all came from one sample that was sequenced in a study of CD8+ T cells in alopecia areata. Sequencing relied on a cDNA template that was reverse transcribed from extracted RNA. Sequencing used immunoSEQ multiplex PCR; TCRdb keeps in-frame clones, though not all of them. The sample includes 90,000 to 130,000 clones, around 59% of them seen just once. The sequencing sample was made of CD8+ T cells sorted from blood. The receptor set was obtained from a human donor in good health.

V gene TRBV5-6 combines with J gene TRBJ2-1; 10 bases match TRBD1. The length of the CDR3 is 18 residues. From germline, CDR1 is SGHDT and CDR2 YYEEEE. V gave up 3 bases and J gave up 2 bases; unmatched junction bases: 11. The CDR3, as DNA: TGTGCCAGCAGCTCAACCGGGACAGGGGTGTTGGCCTACAATGAGCAGTTCTTC. Translated, it gives CASSSTGTGVLAYNEQFF.

The genes are TRBV13 and TRBJ1-1, with D tentatively TRBD1 (5 bases). From germline, CDR1 is PRHDT and CDR2 FYEKMQ (reference sequence). This CDR3 region has 15 residues. V was trimmed by 2 bases and J by 4 bases, leaving 14 bases between them. The CDR3 DNA follows: TGTGCCAGCAGCTTAAAGAGGGGCTGGGCCACTGAAGCTTTCTTT. It encodes CASSLKRGWATEAFF.

The chain uses TRBV28 and TRBJ2-3, with 16 bases matching TRBD2. The CDR3 extends over 15 amino acids. Germline loops: CDR1 MDHEN, CDR2 SYDVKM. V dropped 5 bases and J dropped 11; count of bases not matched to a gene: 7. In DNA, the CDR3 is TGTGCCAGCAGTCCTCCGGGACTAGCGGGGGGGCAGCAGTATTTT. Translation gives CASSPPGLAGGQQYF.

The chain carries TRBV5-6 and TRBJ2-3, with D perhaps TRBD1 (5 bases). CDR3 length equals 16 residues. Germline V gene lookup returns CDR1 SGHDT and CDR2 YYEEEE. V was trimmed by 3 bases and J by 0 bases, leaving 14 bases between them. The CDR3 DNA follows: TGTGCCAGCAGCTATCCAACAGGACCAAGCACAGATACGCAGTATTTT. Translation: CASSYPTGPSTDTQYF.

The chain is built from TRBV13 and TRBJ2-3; TRBD1 matches at 9 bases. With 2 bases clipped from V and 4 bases from J, the junction kept 7 bases outside the gene matches. The CDR3 totals 16 residues. CDR1 and CDR2 (germline): PRHDT, FYEKMQ (reference sequence). CDR3 sequence reads: CASSLRTGADADTQYF. The CDR3 nucleotides read TGTGCCAGCAGCTTAAGGACAGGGGCGGACGCAGATACGCAGTATTTT.

This clone was detected only a few times. V usage is TRBV27 and J usage is TRBJ2-7, with D possibly matching TRBD2 (6 bases). The CDR3 length is 11 residues. Looked up from germline, CDR1 is MNHEY and CDR2 is SMNVEV (reference sequence). Trimming took off 9 bases at V and 5 bases at J, with 11 bases between the two ends. As DNA, the CDR3 is TGTGCCAGTGGGGGGACCGACGAGCAGTACTTC. Protein: CASGGTDEQYF.

In this sample, this clone turned up a few times. The CDR3 sequence is CASSSSGTTNEKLFF. CDR3 DNA sequence: TGCGCCAGCAGCTCCTCCGGGACCACTAATGAAAAACTGTTTTTT. The V and J genes are TRBV5-1 and TRBJ1-4; possibly TRBD1 for D (5 bases). From germline, CDR1 is SGHRS and CDR2 YFSETQ. This CDR3 has 15 residues. V lost 3 bases and J lost 2, with 11 bases in between.

This chain links TRBV5-6 with TRBJ2-3, with 11 nucleotides matching TRBD2. Germline values: CDR1 SGHDT, CDR2 YYEEEE. V lost 3 bases to trimming and J lost 1 base; unmatched junction nucleotides: 4. This CDR3 comprises 16 residues. The chain's CDR3 is CASSSMTSGGTDTQYF. Here the CDR3 DNA reads TGTGCCAGCAGCTCGATGACTAGCGGGGGCACAGATACGCAGTATTTT.

This chain links TRBV27 with TRBJ1-2; 7 bases line up with TRBD1. CDR3 size: 14 residues. The junction had 2 bases not matched to a gene; V was cut back by 1 base and J by 3 bases. Germline V CDR1 and CDR2: MNHEY, SMNVEV (reference sequence). The CDR3 protein is CASSLYRGYYGYTF. In DNA, the CDR3 is TGTGCCAGCAGTTTATACAGGGGTTACTATGGCTACACCTTC.

The sample holds a few counts of this clone. The V and J genes are TRBV30 and TRBJ2-1; D is unresolved. V gave up 4 bases and J gave up 4 bases, with 5 bases separating them. The CDR3 totals 11 residues. Germline assignment: CDR1 GTSNPN and CDR2 SVGIG (reference sequence). The chain's CDR3 is CAWMGYNEQFF. CDR3 sequence (DNA): TGTGCCTGGATGGGGTACAATGAGCAGTTCTTC.

This chain connects TRBV7-9 to TRBJ2-5; D remains ambiguous. Germline values: CDR1 SEHNR, CDR2 FQNEAQ (reference sequence). The CDR3 totals 18 residues. CDR3 sequence reads: CARELIGTSDPTGETQYF. DNA for the CDR3: TGTGCTCGCGAGCTAATCGGCACTTCGGACCCGACCGGGGAGACCCAGTACTTC.

This chain connects TRBV19 to TRBJ2-1, with 8 bases lining up with TRBD1. Germline V gives CDR1 LNHDA, CDR2 SQIVND (reference sequence). This CDR3 is 15 amino acids long. The trim removed 3 bases at V and 7 bases at J, leaving 8 bases unmatched. This CDR3 reads CASSMGQGARNEQFF. The CDR3 nucleotides read TGTGCCAGTAGTATGGGGCAGGGGGCTAGAAATGAGCAGTTCTTC.

The chain combines TRBV5-6 with TRBJ2-7, with 7 bases fitting TRBD1. Germline V gene data show CDR1 as SGHDT and CDR2 as YYEEEE. The junction had 5 bases not matched to a gene; V was cut back by 3 bases and J by 5 bases. CDR3 length equals 13 residues. CDR3 DNA sequence: TGTGCCAGCAGCTGGACAGGATCTCACGAGCAGTACTTC. Protein product: CASSWTGSHEQYF.

The chain recombines TRBV13 with TRBJ2-3; possible D gene TRBD2, 5 bases. CDR1 and CDR2 from the germline V gene are PRHDT and FYEKMQ (reference sequence). With 3 bases removed from V and 4 bases from J, the gap between germline ends came to 11 bases. The CDR3 is 14 residues long. The CDR3 here is CASSFGLGSDTQYF. The CDR3 nucleotides read TGTGCCAGCAGCTTTGGACTGGGGTCAGATACGCAGTATTTT.

The chain carries TRBV28 and TRBJ2-7; D may be TRBD1 (6 bases). The ends were cut back, 2 bases at V and 2 bases at J, with 16 bases in the middle. CDR3 length: 16 residues. Germline V lookup: CDR1 MDHEN, CDR2 SYDVKM. Here the CDR3 reads CASSLDEARGPYEQYF. The CDR3 DNA sequence: TGTGCCAGCAGTTTAGATGAGGCCAGGGGCCCCTACGAGCAGTACTTC. Filled out from reference TRBV28 and TRBJ2-7, the complete variable domain reads DVKVTQSSRYLVKRTGEKVFLECVQDMDHENMFWYRQDPGLGLRLIYFSYDVKMKEKGDIPEGYSVSREKKERFSLILESASTNQTSMYLCASSLDEARGPYEQYFGPGTRLTVT.

This clone was picked up a small number of times. V gene TRBV30 combines with J gene TRBJ1-1; D is undetermined. V lost 2 bases and J 4 bases, leaving 14 bases between the germline ends. In germline, CDR1 is GTSNPN, CDR2 SVGIG (reference sequence). This CDR3 spans 14 amino acids. In DNA form, the CDR3 reads TGTGCCTGGAGTTTCGGGTTGGGGTCCACTGAAGCTTTCTTT. It encodes CAWSFGLGSTEAFF.

The chain is built from TRBV7-8 and TRBJ2-7; TRBD2 is a possible D gene (5 bases). Per germline, CDR1 SGHVS and CDR2 FQNEAQ. The CDR3 runs to 12 residues. V was clipped by 4 bases and J by 6 bases, with 10 bases between them. The DNA of the CDR3 is TGTGCCAGCAGCTCCGGGGTAGCCGAGCAGTACTTC. Its protein is CASSSGVAEQYF.

Here the CDR3 DNA reads TGCGCCAGCAGCCAGCCCCTGGGGGGACGGGCTAGTTCACCCCTCCACTTT. Amino acid sequence: CASSQPLGGRASSPLHF. This chain connects TRBV4-1 to TRBJ1-6; TRBD1 is a possible D gene (5 bases). The V gene lost 3 bases and the J gene lost 9 bases, with 21 bases spanning the gap. This CDR3 has 17 amino acids. In germline, CDR1 is MGHRA, CDR2 YSYEKL.

This chain connects TRBV5-4 to TRBJ2-7; no clear D gene. Germline CDR1 is SGHNT and CDR2 is YYREEE (reference sequence). V gave up 2 bases and J gave up 2 bases, with 23 bases separating them. The CDR3 consists of 18 residues. The CDR3 DNA reads TGTGCCAGCAGCTTCGATCGCTCCACCCCATCTAAAGCCTACGAGCAGTACTTC. Translation gives CASSFDRSTPSKAYEQYF.

In this sample, this clone turned up a few times. The rearrangement links TRBV27 to TRBJ2-7, with unresolved D. V lost 3 bases, J lost 2 bases, and 8 bases lay in between. The germline V gene has CDR1 MNHEY and CDR2 SMNVEV (reference sequence). The CDR3 is made up of 13 amino acids. The CDR3 protein is CASSFGAPYEQYF. The CDR3 DNA reads TGTGCCAGCAGTTTTGGAGCACCCTACGAGCAGTACTTC.

The V call is TRBV5-1, the J call TRBJ1-1, with D unclear. V gave up 0 bases and J gave up 4 bases, with 10 bases separating them. From germline, CDR1 is SGHRS and CDR2 YFSETQ. This CDR3 has 14 amino acids. As DNA, the CDR3 is TGCGCCAGCAGCTTGGGAGGGTCAGGCACTGAAGCTTTCTTT. Protein product: CASSLGGSGTEAFF. The full variable domain, completed using reference TRBV5-1 and TRBJ1-1, is KAGVTQTPRYLIKTRGQQVTLSCSPISGHRSVSWYQQTPGQGLQFLFEYFSETQRNKGNFPGRFSGRQFSNSRSEMNVSTLELGDSALYLCASSLGGSGTEAFFGQGTRLTVV.

Only a few counts were recorded for this clone. The chain couples TRBV2 to TRBJ2-3; possible D gene TRBD1, 5 bases. CDR1 is SNHLY, CDR2 FYNNEI, per germline. The CDR3 loop spans 14 amino acids. Trimming took 7 bases from V and 2 from J, leaving 13 bases between them. Here the CDR3 DNA reads TGTGCCAGCACCCCGACAGTGTTCACAGATACGCAGTATTTT. The encoded protein is CASTPTVFTDTQYF.

V and J are TRBV4-1 and TRBJ2-7; no definite D call. The CDR3 contains 18 residues. Germline CDR1 reads MGHRA; CDR2 reads YSYEKL. Trimming pared 2 bases from V and 4 bases from J, leaving 24 bases between. The CDR3 is CASSQMPTGPQSPYEQYF. CDR3 nucleotide sequence: TGCGCCAGCAGCCAAATGCCTACCGGGCCACAGAGTCCGTACGAGCAGTACTTC.

In DNA, the CDR3 is TGTGCCAGCAGCTTGCTTTCCGGTTTTTCTGGGGCCAACGTCCTGACTTTC. It codes for CASSLLSGFSGANVLTF. The rearrangement links TRBV5-6 to TRBJ2-6; D is unresolved. Between the trimmed V and J ends, which lost 1 base and 1 base, there was a span of 12 bases. CDR3 length: 17 residues. Germline CDR1 is SGHDT and CDR2 is YYEEEE.

This rearrangement joins TRBV29-1 to TRBJ1-2, with 8 bases that match TRBD1. The J segment lost 4 bases and the V segment lost 6 bases, leaving 10 bases of the junction unmatched. The CDR3 covers 14 residues. Per the germline V gene, CDR1 is SQVTM and CDR2 is ANQGSEA. The DNA of the CDR3 is TGCAGCGTCTTAATGCCGGGACAGGCCTATGGCTACACCTTC. Its translation is CSVLMPGQAYGYTF.